Listed here is a single T cell receptor (beta chain). The data were obtained in a study of blood T cell repertoires in COVID-19. Overall study: The samples span acute and convalescent COVID-19 from the United States, Italy and Spain. T cells, B-cell-depleted T cells, or PBMCs supplied cDNA or gDNA.

Data came from immunoSEQ multiplex PCR; TCRdb stores just in-frame clones and leaves some out. Among about 18,000 clones listed, roughly nine tenths were seen once. Unmatched junction bases numbered 13, after V lost 0 bases and J lost 2 bases. CDR3 length equals 18 residues. Germline V CDR1 and CDR2: LGHNA, YSLEER. This sequence originates from a man in his forties or fifties with active COVID-19. Sequencing used peripheral blood. This chain links TRBV4-3 with TRBJ2-7; 7 bases match TRBD2. CDR3 sequence reads: CASSQDTVGRELAYEQYF. The DNA for the CDR3 is TGCGCCAGCAGCCAAGATACGGTAGGGAGGGAACTTGCCTACGAGCAGTACTTC.